What follows are 22 T cell receptor beta chains derived from one specimen sequenced in a study of T cells in Graves' hyperthyroidism and ophthalmopathy. Researchers amplified the TCR beta CDR3 regions from RNA transcripts. The HTBI set primed first-round TCR CDR3 RT-PCR. TCRdb re-analysed the multiplex PCR reads in MiXCR, keeping a single row per CDR3 protein. The table shows about 350,000 distinct CDR3 sequences, with 11% to 15% occurring only once. The material sequenced was blood. These receptors were obtained from a woman in her 30s with Graves' hyperthyroidism.

This clonotype was detected only a few times. J is TRBJ2-7 and V is TRBV3-1; 7 bases agree with TRBD1. V dropped 0 bases and J dropped 6; count of bases not matched to a gene: 5. The CDR3 has 14 amino acids. Germline CDR1 is LGHDT and CDR2 is YNNKEL (reference sequence). This CDR3 is CASSQDDRVGEQYF. CDR3 bases: TGTGCCAGCAGCCAAGACGACAGGGTGGGCGAGCAGTACTTC.

The CDR3 DNA follows: TGCAGTGCTCAACCCGGGACTAGAGGGAATGAGCAGTTCTTC. This sequence encodes CSAQPGTRGNEQFF. The rearrangement joins TRBV20-1 to TRBJ2-1, with 8 bases aligning to TRBD2. Germline values: CDR1 DFQATT, CDR2 SNEGSKA (reference sequence). The CDR3 is 14 residues long. The J segment lost 7 bases and the V segment lost 5 bases, leaving 10 bases of the junction unmatched.

The chain combines TRBV10-2 with TRBJ2-7, with D tentatively TRBD1 (6 bases). The germline V gene has CDR1 WSHSY and CDR2 SAAADI. Between the trimmed V and J ends, which lost 1 base and 3 bases, there was a span of 13 bases. The CDR3 totals 15 residues. Here the CDR3 reads CASSEYAVGGYEQYF. In nucleotides, the CDR3 is TGCGCCAGCAGTGAGTACGCGGTAGGGGGCTACGAGCAGTACTTC.

The rearrangement links TRBV5-1 to TRBJ2-1; D remains unclear. CDR1 is SGHRS, CDR2 YFSETQ, per germline. Trimming left V 1 base short and J 7 bases short, with 6 bases between. This CDR3 is 12 amino acids long. In DNA, the CDR3 is TGCGCCAGCAGCTTGTCCATAAATGAGCAGTTCTTC. Its translation: CASSLSINEQFF. Full variable domain (missing parts from reference TRBV5-1 and TRBJ2-1): KAGVTQTPRYLIKTRGQQVTLSCSPISGHRSVSWYQQTPGQGLQFLFEYFSETQRNKGNFPGRFSGRQFSNSRSEMNVSTLELGDSALYLCASSLSINEQFFGPGTRLTVL.

Remarks on this clonotype: Compared with germline, one end of the junction differs, possibly owing to a read error. The gene calls are TRBV19 and TRBJ2-5; 8 positions agree with TRBD1. Germline values: CDR1 LNHDA, CDR2 SQIVND (reference sequence). The CDR3 is made up of 12 amino acids. CDR3 nucleotide sequence: TGTGCCGGTAGTATCCAGGGGGCGACCCAGTACTTC. Protein product: CAGSIQGATQYF.

This clonotype was recorded many times. DNA of the CDR3: TGTGCCAGCAGCTTAGCGGCGGATTATAGCAATCAGCCCCAGCATTTT. Translated, it gives CASSLAADYSNQPQHF. V is TRBV7-9 and J is TRBJ1-5; no firm D call. There are 16 residues in the CDR3. CDR1 SEHNR and CDR2 FQNEAQ come from the germline V gene (reference sequence). V dropped 0 bases and J dropped 0 bases, with 9 bases sitting between them.

This clonotype was detected many times. This sequence joins TRBV28 and TRBJ2-3; 12 bases are a match to TRBD2. Germline trimming cut 7 bases from V and 2 bases from J; bases unmatched to any gene: 10. Germline CDR1 and CDR2: MDHEN and SYDVKM. CDR3 length equals 17 residues. The CDR3 nucleotides are TGTGCCAGCAACGGAAATGGACTAGCGGGGACCACAGATACGCAGTATTTT. Protein: CASNGNGLAGTTDTQYF.

A few counts support this clonotype. The chain links TRBV19 to TRBJ2-2, with D hard to call. Trimming pared 2 bases from V and 7 bases from J, leaving 5 bases between. The CDR3 runs to 12 residues. CDR1 and CDR2 from the germline V gene are LNHDA and SQIVND (reference sequence). As DNA, the CDR3 is TGTGCCAGTAGTATAATCAGCGGGGAGCTGTTTTTT. It is translated as CASSIISGELFF.

Regarding this clonotype: A much larger clone is a single base away; this may be a read error. The J gene is TRBJ2-5, the V gene TRBV20-1, with D maybe TRBD2 (6 bases). Germline V CDR1 and CDR2: DFQATT, SNEGSKA (reference sequence). The CDR3 spans 12 residues. CDR3 in amino acids: CSAERLGETQCF. CDR3 nucleotides: TGCAGTGCTGAGAGACTAGGAGAGACCCAGTGCTTC.

This clonotype has at least ten counts. The chain recombines TRBV2 with TRBJ2-7, with 7 nucleotides matching TRBD1. The J segment lost 3 bases and the V segment lost 6 bases, leaving 11 bases of the junction unmatched. Germline V CDR1 and CDR2: SNHLY, FYNNEI. The CDR3 totals 15 residues. This chain's CDR3 is CASSGGQAVGYEQYF. CDR3 in DNA: TGTGCCAGCAGCGGAGGACAGGCGGTAGGCTACGAGCAGTACTTC.

This chain uses TRBV4-2 with TRBJ1-1; D gene ambiguous. Germline V gene data show CDR1 as LGHNA and CDR2 as YNFKEQ. The CDR3 consists of 14 residues. Trimming took 1 base from V and 4 from J, leaving 10 bases between them. For the CDR3, the DNA is TGTGCCAGCAGCCAAGTCGATGCGGCCACTGAAGCTTTCTTT. Translated: CASSQVDAATEAFF.

This clonotype has ten or more counts. The chain carries TRBV28 and TRBJ2-1; 8 nucleotides line up with TRBD1. V trimming: 4 bases; J trimming: 10 bases; junction bases outside the gene matches: 18. The CDR3 length is 17 residues. Germline V gives CDR1 MDHEN, CDR2 SYDVKM. The CDR3 region has the DNA TGTGCCAGCAGTTCTGGAAAGACAGGGGCGGCGGCTAGCGAGCAGTTCTTC. Protein: CASSSGKTGAAASEQFF.

This clonotype was detected a few times. The chain employs TRBV7-9 and TRBJ1-1; a weak D match, TRBD1 (5 bases). Germline V lookup: CDR1 SEHNR, CDR2 FQNEAQ (reference sequence). The germline V and J ends were trimmed by 1 base and 3 bases, with 15 bases remaining between them. The CDR3 length is 16 residues. The CDR3 DNA follows: TGTGCCAGCAGCTTAGAAGGCAGCCGGGGGTACACTGAAGCTTTCTTT. Protein product: CASSLEGSRGYTEAFF.

This clonotype has ten or more counts. CDR3 in DNA: TGTGCCAGCAGCGTGCAGGGGTTGGGCGAGCAGTACTTC. Translating gives CASSVQGLGEQYF. The V gene is TRBV2, the J gene TRBJ2-7; tentatively, D is TRBD1 (6 bases). CDR3 length: 13 amino acids. Germline loops: CDR1 SNHLY, CDR2 FYNNEI. V lost 6 bases to trimming and J lost 6 bases, with 15 bases between them. Combining the CDR3 with reference TRBV2 and TRBJ2-7 gives the whole variable domain EPEVTQTPSHQVTQMGQEVILRCVPISNHLYFYWYRQILGQKVEFLVSFYNNEISEKSEIFDDQFSVERPDGSNFTLKIRSTKLEDSAMYFCASSVQGLGEQYFGPGTRLTVT.

As to this clonotype: This could be a read error, since a much larger clone is one nucleotide away. The rearrangement links TRBV6-1 to TRBJ2-7; 8 bases match TRBD2. The ends lost 11 bases at V and 4 bases at J; junction bases unmatched: 10. CDR1 and CDR2 (germline): MNHNS, SASEGT. The CDR3 covers 13 residues. For the CDR3, the DNA is TGTGCCGGCAAACGACTAGCGACGTACGAGCAGTACTTC. Residues: CAGKRLATYEQYF.

Many counts were recorded for this clonotype. The chain couples TRBV13 to TRBJ2-7; the match to TRBD2 covers 14 bases. This CDR3 is 16 amino acids long. J gave up 4 bases and V 6 bases, and 8 bases lay outside the gene matches. Germline CDR1 and CDR2: PRHDT and FYEKMQ (reference sequence). CDR3: CASSLGTSGSSYEQYF. The CDR3 region has the DNA TGTGCCAGCAGTTTGGGGACTAGCGGGAGTTCGTACGAGCAGTACTTC.

This clonotype has just a few counts. The CDR3 sequence is CSVEDRAGNIQYF. The CDR3 nucleotides read TGCAGCGTTGAAGATCGGGCAGGGAACATTCAGTACTTC. The rearrangement joins TRBV29-1 to TRBJ2-4; possibly TRBD1 for D (5 bases). Germline V CDR1 and CDR2: SQVTM, ANQGSEA. Trimming removed 0 bases from V and 7 bases from J, with 10 bases in between. The length of the CDR3 is 13 residues.

The sample holds many counts of this clonotype. V gene TRBV28 combines with J gene TRBJ2-2; TRBD1 is a possible D gene (6 bases). This CDR3 comprises 14 residues. Germline assignment: CDR1 MDHEN and CDR2 SYDVKM. Trimming took off 6 bases at V and 6 bases at J, with 14 bases between the two ends. CDR3 bases: TGTGCCAGCAGATCCGGGACACCTCCCGGGGAGCTGTTTTTT. This sequence encodes CASRSGTPPGELFF. The whole variable domain, filled in from reference TRBV28 and TRBJ2-2, reads DVKVTQSSRYLVKRTGEKVFLECVQDMDHENMFWYRQDPGLGLRLIYFSYDVKMKEKGDIPEGYSVSREKKERFSLILESASTNQTSMYLCASRSGTPPGELFFGEGSRLTVL.

This clonotype was detected ten times or more. The chain joins TRBV28 to TRBJ2-1; D remains ambiguous. V lost 7 bases and J lost 4, with 8 bases in between. This CDR3 spans 12 amino acids. In germline, CDR1 is MDHEN, CDR2 SYDVKM. CDR3 coding DNA: TGTGCCAGCACGTCTATTTACAATGAGCAGTTCTTC. Its protein is CASTSIYNEQFF.

J is TRBJ2-1 and V is TRBV6-5; D is uncertain. The CDR3 has 17 residues. Germline V lookup: CDR1 MNHEY, CDR2 SVGAGI. The ends were cut back, 2 bases at V and 0 bases at J, with 14 bases in the middle. The CDR3 reads CASSYRPPGDSYNEQFF. In DNA form, the CDR3 reads TGTGCCAGCAGTTACAGGCCCCCAGGCGACTCCTACAATGAGCAGTTCTTC.

There are many counts of this clonotype. V and J are TRBV6-2 or TRBV6-3 and TRBJ2-2; no definite D call. The length of the CDR3 is 13 residues. The germline V gene has CDR1 MNHEY and CDR2 SVGEGT. Trimming shortened V by 5 bases and J by 8 bases, and 12 bases separated the two germline ends. Here the CDR3 reads CASSRPGAGELFF. CDR3 nucleotide sequence: TGTGCCAGCAGTCGCCCGGGTGCTGGGGAGCTGTTTTTT.

This clonotype was found a few times. The chain joins TRBV20-1 to TRBJ2-1; no reliable D call. The CDR3 has 14 amino acids. The V gene's germline CDR1 is DFQATT and CDR2 SNEGSKA (reference sequence). Trimming removed 3 bases from V and 5 bases from J, with 14 bases in between. The chain's CDR3 is CSASQEQSNNEQFF. CDR3 bases: TGCAGTGCTAGCCAAGAGCAATCCAACAATGAGCAGTTCTTC.